This T cell receptor (beta chain) was identified in a study of blood T cell repertoires in COVID-19. For the study at large: Acute and convalescent COVID-19 specimens originated in the United States, Italy and Spain. From T cells, B-cell-depleted T cells, or PBMCs came the material, which was cDNA or gDNA.

The V gene's germline CDR1 is LNHDA and CDR2 SQIVND (reference sequence). This CDR3 is 15 amino acids long. Trimming pared 4 bases from V and 5 bases from J, leaving 14 bases between. In the original processing: Reference gene primer amplification gave estimated nucleated cell counts. Data came from immunoSEQ multiplex PCR; TCRdb stores just in-frame clones and leaves some out. V, J and clone size reflect that table, while D and trimming were determined from the DNA. Altogether around 64,000 clones are present, approximately 91% being singletons, with the ten largest covering approximately 1.6%. This sequence originates from a human donor in a cohort sampled during active COVID-19. Input material: peripheral blood. The chain recombines TRBV19 with TRBJ2-2; D perhaps matches TRBD2 (5 bases). The CDR3 spells CASSTGNSGTGELFF. Here the CDR3 DNA reads TGTGCCAGTAGTACCGGGAACTCAGGAACCGGGGAGCTGTTTTTT.